A selection of T cell receptor beta chains follows, all from one sample in a study of TIL therapy for anti-PD-1-resistant metastatic lung cancer. Only in-frame clones appear in the TCRdb table, and some are missing; sequencing was by immunoSEQ multiplex PCR. Among roughly 50,000 clones listed, over 65% were seen once. Source: tumor tissue, taken at baseline. These receptors all come from a person between 30 and 80 years old with non-small cell lung cancer. Each CDR3 is given without its conserved first and last residue.

cdr3_aa	v_call	j_call
ASGGLAGAGELF	TRBV6-5	TRBJ2-2
ASSPGTGNTIY	TRBV7-6	TRBJ1-3
ASSPGGVEQY	TRBV7-8	TRBJ2-7
ASSPPPGGSTDTQY	TRBV5-4	TRBJ2-3
ASSLIIESRARGEQY	TRBV7-9	TRBJ2-7
AISGEKGREGNQPQH	TRBV10-3	TRBJ1-5
ASSGLIDYGYT	TRBV7-2	TRBJ1-2
ASEDGNTDTQY	TRBV10-3	TRBJ2-3
ASSLAGADNQPQH	TRBV28	TRBJ1-5
ASSATAANYYNEQF	TRBV11-2	TRBJ2-1
ASSRLAPSSYNEQF	TRBV11-1	TRBJ2-1
ASSPQVGQGYWYEQY	TRBV18	TRBJ2-7
ASSRSSGGSYNEQF	TRBV7-3	TRBJ2-1
ATSATVNTEAF	TRBV15	TRBJ1-1
ASSSSGSGYT	TRBV13	TRBJ1-2
ASSRRETQY	TRBV18	TRBJ2-5
ASSVGTALAGNSNEQF	TRBV5-6	TRBJ2-1
ASSQGYRGKRNYGYT	TRBV14	TRBJ1-2
ASSLSGGYNEKLF	TRBV7-9	TRBJ1-4
ASGTPGGVGPGNTIY	TRBV28	TRBJ1-3
ASSEARSSYNEQF	TRBV2	TRBJ2-1
AISDPHSMRRGGETQY	TRBV10-3	TRBJ2-5
ASSFQGTVSYEQY	TRBV27	TRBJ2-7
ASTRGGQLNSPLH	TRBV5-4	TRBJ1-6
ASSSPLPGEKLF	TRBV6-5	TRBJ1-4
ASSQPGTSGSYEQY	TRBV4-1	TRBJ2-7
ASSLDRGVLSYEQY	TRBV7-8	TRBJ2-7
ASSFLGRGTGELF	TRBV7-2	TRBJ2-2
ASSFAGGVEQY	TRBV28	TRBJ2-7
ASSLEREQF	TRBV7-6	TRBJ2-1
ASSPTSGGAGEQY	TRBV5-1	TRBJ2-7
AFKGVGLSSGNTIY	TRBV30	TRBJ1-3
ASSSPTGELF	TRBV28	TRBJ2-2
ASSLQGFNQPQH	TRBV5-6	TRBJ1-5
ASTPGAGNYGYT	TRBV19	TRBJ1-2
ASSPQLASYNEQF	TRBV6-4	TRBJ2-1
ASSLSRTPLYNEQF	TRBV5-1	TRBJ2-1
ASSPVLAGGSLQQY	TRBV5-6	TRBJ2-3
ATSREGGSFTGELF	TRBV15	TRBJ2-2